These T cell receptor beta chains were read from a single sample in a study of CD8 T cells in ankylosing spondylitis. Via MiXCR, TCRdb re-called the 5' RACE reads, giving one row per CDR3 protein. The sample consists of about 250,000 distinct CDR3 sequences, approximately 30% of them appearing once. Sequencing was done on a sample of blood, either unsorted or a sorted T cell fraction (not recorded which). The receptors come from a male donor with ankylosing spondylitis or in good health (not recorded which). Both conserved end residues are part of each CDR3. D genes are given only for firm matches. Some rows have no size entry. The others give once, few or many, or a class for an expanded clone.

>.|.|TRBV12-3/TRBV12-4|TRBJ2-3
TGTGCCAGCAGTTTGAGGATCGTGGGCACAGATACGCAGTATTTT
CASSLRIVGTDTQYF
>few|.|TRBV12-3/TRBV12-4|TRBJ2-4
TGTGCCAGCAGCCCAGCTCGTAGGAACATTCAGTACTTC
CASSPARRNIQYF
>.|.|TRBV7-8|TRBJ2-5
TGTGCCAGCAGCCCGATAGGGCCCCTGAGGGGAAGGAAGACCCAGTACTTC
CASSPIGPLRGRKTQYF
>.|.|TRBV20-1|TRBJ1-6
TGCAGTGCTAGTTTTTTGTCCCCATCCCCATCACCCCTCCACTTT
CSASFLSPSPSPLHF
>.|TRBD2|TRBV12-3/TRBV12-4|TRBJ2-5
TGTGCCAGCAGGCCCGGGACTAGCGGGATCCAAGAGACCCAGTACTTC
CASRPGTSGIQETQYF
>.|TRBD2|TRBV12-3/TRBV12-4|TRBJ2-7
TGTGCCAGCACTCCCGGGACTAGCGGGGCTTACTCCTACGAGCAGTACTTC
CASTPGTSGAYSYEQYF
>.|TRBD2|TRBV20-1|TRBJ2-2
TGCAGTGCGGACCGGGGGGGAAGCACCGGGGAGCTGTTTTTT
CSADRGGSTGELFF
>.|.|TRBV12-3/TRBV12-4|TRBJ1-2
TGTGCCAGCGGAATGGGCTGGTATGGCTACACCTTC
CASGMGWYGYTF
>few|.|TRBV29-1|TRBJ1-4
TGCAGCGTTTATGAGGGGTTTAGTGAAAAACTGTTTTTT
CSVYEGFSEKLFF
>.|TRBD1|TRBV7-9|TRBJ1-4
TGTGCCAGCAGCACGGACAGGCTCACTAATGAAAAACTGTTTTTT
CASSTDRLTNEKLFF
>few|.|TRBV9|TRBJ2-3
TGTGCCAGCAGCGTACTGGCGGGGAGTAGCACAGATACGCAGTATTTT
CASSVLAGSSTDTQYF
>many|.|TRBV3-1|TRBJ1-6
TGTGCCAGCAGCGGCGACCAGGGACGTTCACCCCTCCACTTT
CASSGDQGRSPLHF
>few|.|TRBV28|TRBJ1-5
TGTGCCGGACGAGGGCAAGGCAATCAGCCCCAGCATTTT
CAGRGQGNQPQHF
>many|TRBD1|TRBV29-1|TRBJ1-1
TGCAGCGTCCAGGGGGCCTCTGAAGCTTTCTTT
CSVQGASEAFF
>few|TRBD2|TRBV15|TRBJ2-1
TGTGCCACCAGCAGAGGACCGGGGGGGACCTACAATGAGCAGTTCTTC
CATSRGPGGTYNEQFF
>few|.|TRBV12-3/TRBV12-4|TRBJ1-5
TGTGCCAGCAGTTTTCCCGGTGAGCCCCAGCATTTT
CASSFPGEPQHF
>once|.|TRBV12-3/TRBV12-4|TRBJ2-5
TGTGCCAGCAGCTTCCCGCAAAGGGAGACCCAGTACTTC
CASSFPQRETQYF
>.|TRBD1|TRBV5-1|TRBJ2-1
TGCGCCAGCAGCTTGGACAGGGGAAACAATGAGCAGTTCTTC
CASSLDRGNNEQFF
>few|.|TRBV29-1|TRBJ2-7
TGCAGCGTTGGGGGGTCTCTCTCCTACGAGCAGTACTTC
CSVGGSLSYEQYF
>.|.|TRBV20-1|TRBJ2-4
TGCAGTGCTAAATCCCAACAAGGACCGGAAAACATTCAGTACTTC
CSAKSQQGPENIQYF
>.|.|TRBV28|TRBJ2-5
TGTGCCAGCAGTTTACGAGTACAGGAAGAGACCCAGTACTTC
CASSLRVQEETQYF
>.|TRBD1|TRBV20-1|TRBJ1-4
TGCAGTGCCAACGAGATAGGGACAGAGGAAAAACTGTTTTTT
CSANEIGTEEKLFF
>.|.|TRBV28|TRBJ1-5
TGTGCCAGCAGGGCCCTCAGGAATCAGCCCCAGCATTTT
CASRALRNQPQHF
>.|.|TRBV28|TRBJ2-1
TGTGCCAGCAGTATCCAGGAGTACAATGAGCAGTTCTTC
CASSIQEYNEQFF
>.|.|TRBV28|TRBJ1-3
TGTGCCAGCAGTTTAAGGGGGGATGGAAACACCATATATTTT
CASSLRGDGNTIYF
>.|TRBD1|TRBV10-3|TRBJ2-1
TGTGCCATCAGTGAAGTCCCCCGGGACAGGGCCCACAATGAGCAGTTCTTC
CAISEVPRDRAHNEQFF
>few|.|TRBV15|TRBJ2-7
TGTGCCACCAGCAGAGATCGTACCTACGAGCAGTACTTC
CATSRDRTYEQYF
>.|.|TRBV7-8|TRBJ1-2
TGTGCCAGCAGCTCCATCCAGCTTAACTATGGCTACACCTTC
CASSSIQLNYGYTF
>many|.|TRBV12-3/TRBV12-4|TRBJ2-7
TGTGCCAGCAGTTTAGGCTATTACGAGCAGTACTTC
CASSLGYYEQYF
>few|.|TRBV12-3/TRBV12-4|TRBJ2-7
TGTGCCAGCAGTCGGACAGCCTACGAGCAGTACTTC
CASSRTAYEQYF
>.|.|TRBV20-1|TRBJ2-7
TGCAGTGCTCCCGGGGAGCCCAACTCCTACGAGCAGTACTTC
CSAPGEPNSYEQYF
>.|.|TRBV6-1|TRBJ2-7
TGTGCCAGCAAGGTGGGGCGTATTATGCGGGGACCATACGAGCAGTACTTC
CASKVGRIMRGPYEQYF
>.|.|TRBV29-1|TRBJ2-7
TGCAGCGTTGAAGATCCCGCAGGGGATGGTCTTGTATACGAGCAGTACTTC
CSVEDPAGDGLVYEQYF
>once|.|TRBV15|TRBJ2-5
TGTGCCACCAGCAGAGATCGGGGATTCGTGGGTGGAGAGACCCAGTACTTC
CATSRDRGFVGGETQYF
>.|TRBD1|TRBV12-3/TRBV12-4|TRBJ2-2
TGTGCCAGCTCAGGGGGGAACACCGGGGAGCTGTTTTTT
CASSGGNTGELFF
>.|.|TRBV3-1|TRBJ2-7
TGTGCCAGCAGCCGAAAAAACTACGAGCAGTACTTC
CASSRKNYEQYF
>.|.|TRBV9|TRBJ1-2
TGTGCCAGCAAAGGGGACGGACTCTTCTATGGCTACACCTTC
CASKGDGLFYGYTF
>.|.|TRBV5-1|TRBJ1-1
TGCGCCAGCAGCTTGCAGGGATATACTGAAGCTTTCTTT
CASSLQGYTEAFF
>few|.|TRBV27|TRBJ1-6
TGTGCCAGCAGTTCGGGCTTGGGCAATTCACCCCTCCACTTT
CASSSGLGNSPLHF
>few|.|TRBV12-3/TRBV12-4|TRBJ1-3
TGTGCCAGCAGTACCTGGGCTTCTTCTGGAAACACCATATATTTT
CASSTWASSGNTIYF
>.|.|TRBV6-4|TRBJ2-5
TGTGTAGCGGGACAGCGAGGTACCCCAGCCCAGTACTTC
CVAGQRGTPAQYF
>few|.|TRBV10-2|TRBJ2-7
TGCGCCAGCAATACGGGGTCAGCCTACGAGCAGTACTTC
CASNTGSAYEQYF
>few|.|TRBV6-5|TRBJ2-7
TGTGCCAGCAGTTACCTCCCTTCAGGGATGGGCGAGCAGTACTTC
CASSYLPSGMGEQYF
>.|.|TRBV20-1|TRBJ1-1
TGCAGTGCACTCGCAACATCCCGACACACTGAAGCTTTCTTT
CSALATSRHTEAFF
>.|.|TRBV29-1|TRBJ2-7
TGCAGCGTTGGAGGCAGAGAATACGAGCAGTACTTC
CSVGGREYEQYF
>.|.|TRBV5-1|TRBJ1-2
TGCGCCAGCAGCTTGAGTGGAGGAACATATGGCTACACCTTC
CASSLSGGTYGYTF
>.|TRBD1|TRBV9|TRBJ2-7
TGTGCCAGCAGCCCCAGGCAGGGACAGGGTGTCGAGCAGTACTTC
CASSPRQGQGVEQYF
>once|.|TRBV10-3|TRBJ1-3
TGTGCCATCCGGATCGGGCAAGAGTTTAGAAGGGGAAACACCATATATTTT
CAIRIGQEFRRGNTIYF
>few|.|TRBV7-9|TRBJ2-3
TGTGCCAGCAGCTTAGGACTAGTCACAGATACGCAGTATTTT
CASSLGLVTDTQYF
>few|.|TRBV7-8|TRBJ2-3
TGTGCCAGCAGCTCAACCGTGGGGAAAAGCACAGATACGCAGTATTTT
CASSSTVGKSTDTQYF